This T cell receptor beta chain appears in the sequencing data of a study of cytomegalovirus exposure and HLA in healthy donors. As for the study in general: An earlier analysis identified 117 million unique TCR beta sequences in about 200 million T cells.

PCR was performed using 60 Vbeta and 13 Jbeta primers. Data came from immunoSEQ multiplex PCR; TCRdb stores just in-frame clones and leaves some out. The repertoire includes approximately 140,000 clones, roughly 77% of them detected once, and about 3% sits in the top ten. Study-wide results and limits: Common viral pathogens were later found to be apparently linked to several of the most significant clusters.

As for this clone: Its specificity is unknown.

CDR3 length: 17 residues. The germline V gene has CDR1 MNHEY and CDR2 SMNVEV (reference sequence). Trimming took 2 bases from V and 1 from J, leaving 15 bases between them. This cohort consisted of healthy bone marrow donors. The TCR comes from a female donor in good health and CMV-seronegative. Sequencing was done on a sample of PBMCs. The rearrangement joins TRBV27 to TRBJ2-4; D gene unclear. The CDR3 DNA is TGTGCCAGCAGTTTAGGCTGGCACCCTAGGGCCAAAAACATTCAGTACTTC. Protein product: CASSLGWHPRAKNIQYF.